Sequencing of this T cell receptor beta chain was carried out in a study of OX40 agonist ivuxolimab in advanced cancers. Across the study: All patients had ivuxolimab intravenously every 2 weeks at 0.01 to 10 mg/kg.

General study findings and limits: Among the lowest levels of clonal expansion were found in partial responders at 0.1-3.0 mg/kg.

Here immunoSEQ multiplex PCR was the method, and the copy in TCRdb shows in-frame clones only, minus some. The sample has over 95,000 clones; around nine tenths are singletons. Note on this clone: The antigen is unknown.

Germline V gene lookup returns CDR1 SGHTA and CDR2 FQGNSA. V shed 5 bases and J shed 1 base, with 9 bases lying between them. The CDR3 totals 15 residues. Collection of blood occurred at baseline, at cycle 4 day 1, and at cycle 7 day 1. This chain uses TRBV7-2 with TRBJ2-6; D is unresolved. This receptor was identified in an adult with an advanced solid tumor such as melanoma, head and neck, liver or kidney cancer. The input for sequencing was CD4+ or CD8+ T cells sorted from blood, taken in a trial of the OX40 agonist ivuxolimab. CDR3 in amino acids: CASSPGPSGANVLTF. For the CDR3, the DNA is TGTGCCAGCAGCCCGGGTCCTTCTGGGGCCAACGTCCTGACTTTC.